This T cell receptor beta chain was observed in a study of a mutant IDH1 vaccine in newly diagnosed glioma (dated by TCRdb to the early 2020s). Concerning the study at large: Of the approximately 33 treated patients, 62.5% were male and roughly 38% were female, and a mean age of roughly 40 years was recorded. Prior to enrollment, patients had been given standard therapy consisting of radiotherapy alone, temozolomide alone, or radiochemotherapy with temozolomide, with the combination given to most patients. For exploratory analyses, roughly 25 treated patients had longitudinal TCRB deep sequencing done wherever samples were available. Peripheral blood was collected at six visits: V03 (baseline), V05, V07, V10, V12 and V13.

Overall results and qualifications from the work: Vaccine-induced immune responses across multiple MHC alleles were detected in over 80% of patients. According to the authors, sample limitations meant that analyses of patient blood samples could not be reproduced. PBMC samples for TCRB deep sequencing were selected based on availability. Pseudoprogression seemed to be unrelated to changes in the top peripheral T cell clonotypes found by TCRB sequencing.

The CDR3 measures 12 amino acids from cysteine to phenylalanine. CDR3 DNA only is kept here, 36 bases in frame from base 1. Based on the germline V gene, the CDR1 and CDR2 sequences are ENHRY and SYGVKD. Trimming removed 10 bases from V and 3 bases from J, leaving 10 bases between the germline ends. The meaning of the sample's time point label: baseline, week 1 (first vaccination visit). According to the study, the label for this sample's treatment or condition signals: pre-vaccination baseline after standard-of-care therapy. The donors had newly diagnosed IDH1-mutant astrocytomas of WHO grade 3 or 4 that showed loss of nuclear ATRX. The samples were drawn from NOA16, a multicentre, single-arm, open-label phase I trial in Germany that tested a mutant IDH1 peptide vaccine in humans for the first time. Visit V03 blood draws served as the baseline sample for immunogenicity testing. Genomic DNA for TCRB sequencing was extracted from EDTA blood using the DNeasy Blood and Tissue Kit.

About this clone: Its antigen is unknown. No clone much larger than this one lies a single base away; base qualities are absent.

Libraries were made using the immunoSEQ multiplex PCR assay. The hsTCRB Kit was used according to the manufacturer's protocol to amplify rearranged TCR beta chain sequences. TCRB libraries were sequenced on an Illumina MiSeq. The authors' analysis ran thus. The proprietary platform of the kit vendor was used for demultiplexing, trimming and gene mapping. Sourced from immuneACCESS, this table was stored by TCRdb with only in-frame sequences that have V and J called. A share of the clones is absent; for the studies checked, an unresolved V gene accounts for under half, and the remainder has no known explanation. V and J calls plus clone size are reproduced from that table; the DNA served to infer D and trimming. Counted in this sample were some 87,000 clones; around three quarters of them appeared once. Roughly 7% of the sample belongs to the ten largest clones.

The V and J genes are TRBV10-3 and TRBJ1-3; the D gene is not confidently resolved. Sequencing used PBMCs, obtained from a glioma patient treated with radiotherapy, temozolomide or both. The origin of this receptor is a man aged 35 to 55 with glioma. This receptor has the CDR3 CASQPNGNTIYF. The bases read TGTGCCAGTCAACCCAATGGAAACACCATATATTTT.